This T cell receptor (beta chain) was recorded in a study of T cells in localized non-small cell lung cancer. Study conclusions and caveats: There were a median roughly 60 of the top 100 tumor clones appearing in adjacent lung. Patients showing higher blood T cell density tended to see longer overall survival.

On this clone: Its antigen is undetermined.

TCRdb's copy holds only in-frame clones and misses some; the assay was immunoSEQ multiplex PCR. This table has some 82,000 clones, 80% appearing once. This TCR derives from a man aged 35 to 69 with stage II squamous cell lung carcinoma. Source: PBMCs, taken before any cancer treatment.

The CDR3 sequence is CASSSLLAGERNEQFF. The DNA for the CDR3 is TGCGCCAGCAGCTCCCTACTAGCGGGAGAGAGGAATGAGCAGTTCTTC. V and J are TRBV5-1 and TRBJ2-1; 11 positions match TRBD2. Trimming removed 3 bases from V and 7 bases from J; junction bases left unmatched: 9. Germline CDR1 SGHRS, CDR2 YFSETQ. The CDR3 totals 16 residues.